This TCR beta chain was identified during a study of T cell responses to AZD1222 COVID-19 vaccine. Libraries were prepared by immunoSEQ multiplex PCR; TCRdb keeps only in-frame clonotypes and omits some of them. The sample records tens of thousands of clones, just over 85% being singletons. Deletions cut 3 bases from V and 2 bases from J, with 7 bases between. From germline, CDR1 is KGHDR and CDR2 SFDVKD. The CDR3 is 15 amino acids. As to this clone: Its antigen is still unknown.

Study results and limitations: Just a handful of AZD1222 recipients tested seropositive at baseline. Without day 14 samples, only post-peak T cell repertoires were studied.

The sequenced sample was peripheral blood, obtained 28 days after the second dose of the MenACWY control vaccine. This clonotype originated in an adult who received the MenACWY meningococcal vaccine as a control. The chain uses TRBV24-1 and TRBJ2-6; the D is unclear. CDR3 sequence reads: CATSDRSPGANVLTF. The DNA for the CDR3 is TGTGCCACCAGTGATCGGTCCCCTGGGGCCAACGTCCTGACTTTC.